The clone carrying this TCR beta chain was detected only a few times. The data were taken from a study of type 1 regulatory T cells. Study as a whole: T-allo10 is an in vitro-generated, Tr1-enriched CD4 T cell product specific for alloantigen.

TCRdb recomputed calls from the reads with MiXCR, one row per CDR3 protein. The data hold 80,000 to 100,000 distinct CDR3 sequences, with around 30% observed a single time. CDR1 is SGHAT, CDR2 FQNNGV, per germline. V lost 5 bases and J lost 2, with 21 bases in between. The CDR3 covers 18 residues. The chain joins TRBV11-2 to TRBJ2-2, with D tentatively TRBD2 (6 bases). Sequencing was performed on CD4+ T cells, either the whole sample or a sorted fraction (not recorded which). This clonotype originated in a human donor in good health. CDR3: CASSRRVGGGGNTGELFF. DNA of the CDR3: TGTGCCAGCAGCCGTCGAGTGGGGGGAGGCGGAAACACCGGGGAGCTGTTTTTT.